Reported below is one T cell receptor (beta chain). CD45RO negativity and positive selection for CCR7 defined naive CD8 cells, a population that excluded terminally differentiated effector memory CD45RA+ cells. This entry belongs to a study of shared clonotypes between healthy human individuals. The trim removed 5 bases at V and 12 bases at J, leaving 20 bases unmatched. This CDR3 is built from 16 residues. Germline V gene sequence: CDR1 SGHRS, CDR2 YFSETQ. In the source study's methods: Filtering was not the same, since immunoSEQ gave junction-only sequences without quality scores. This table comes from immunoSEQ multiplex PCR, and its TCRdb copy is limited to in-frame clones, with some not included. V and J calls and clone size are given by that table; D and trimming were obtained from the DNA. The profile shows 800,000 to 950,000 clones, about 97% of them singletons.

The sequenced material came from naive CD8+ T cells sorted from blood. The TCR sequence derives from a man aged 30 to 39 in good health. V usage is TRBV5-1 and J usage is TRBJ2-5; 9 nucleotides align to TRBD1. The CDR3 sequence is CASSSEPGTGFHPKYF. CDR3 nucleotides: TGCGCCAGCAGTTCAGAGCCCGGGACAGGGTTTCATCCTAAGTACTTC.